This entry describes one T cell receptor (beta chain). Its antigen remains unidentified. These data are taken from a study of cytomegalovirus exposure and HLA in healthy donors. Across the whole study: The 120 validation repertoires used the same platform as the roughly 720 first-cohort repertoires (as reported by a later analysis).

Points from the study as a whole: Associated with cytomegalovirus, according to the listing, were about 160 TCR beta chains. Many donors carried some public TCRs, although rarity characterized most TCR sequences. Researchers reported that a few CMV-associated chains were confirmed in vitro as CMV antigen-specific.

This table comes from immunoSEQ multiplex PCR, and its TCRdb copy is limited to in-frame clones, with some not included. The table lists tens of thousands of clones, just over 90% of them singletons. CDR1 is MNHNS, CDR2 SASEGT, per germline. V lost 7 bases and J lost 8, with 14 bases in between. This CDR3 has 13 residues. Sequenced material: PBMCs. This chain links TRBV6-1 with TRBJ2-2, with TRBD2 as a possible D gene (6 bases). The origin of this receptor is a woman in her late teens or twenties in good health and CMV-seronegative. The CDR3 is CASTSPGTGELFF. CDR3 nucleotide sequence: TGTGCCAGCACCTCTCCGGGGACTGGGGAGCTGTTTTTT.